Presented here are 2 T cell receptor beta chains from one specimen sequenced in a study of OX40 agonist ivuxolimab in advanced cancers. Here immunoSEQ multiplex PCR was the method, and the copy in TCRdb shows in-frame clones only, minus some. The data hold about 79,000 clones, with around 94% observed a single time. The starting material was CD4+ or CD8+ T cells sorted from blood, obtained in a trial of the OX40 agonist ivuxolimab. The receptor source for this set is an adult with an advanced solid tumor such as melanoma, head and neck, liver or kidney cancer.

CDR3 sequence: CASSFERRKETQYF. CDR3 nucleotides: TGTGCCAGCAGCTTTGAGAGGCGGAAAGAGACCCAGTACTTC. This chain joins TRBV13 and TRBJ2-5; D is unresolved. V was clipped by 3 bases and J by 3 bases, with 11 bases between them. This CDR3 comprises 14 residues. The germline V gene has CDR1 PRHDT and CDR2 FYEKMQ (reference sequence).

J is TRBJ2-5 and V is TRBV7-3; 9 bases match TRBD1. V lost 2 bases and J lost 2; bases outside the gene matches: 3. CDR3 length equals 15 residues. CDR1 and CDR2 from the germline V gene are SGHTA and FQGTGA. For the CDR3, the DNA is TGTGCCAGCAGCTTAGGGACAGGGAGTCAAGAGACCCAGTACTTC. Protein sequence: CASSLGTGSQETQYF.